One sample yielded the 32 T cell receptor beta chains listed below, sequenced in a study of cytomegalovirus exposure and HLA in healthy donors. Primers: 60 Vbeta forward and 13 Jbeta reverse. Method: immunoSEQ multiplex PCR; TCRdb's copy keeps in-frame clones and lacks some. This sample's clone table lists about 200,000 clones. Input material: PBMCs. These receptors were collected from a man between 25 and 39 years old in good health and CMV-seronegative.

CDR3 in amino acids: CARNPAAETSYEQYF. The CDR3 nucleotides are TGTGCCCGCAACCCGGCTGCAGAGACTTCCTACGAGCAGTACTTC. V gene TRBV27 combines with J gene TRBJ2-7; D not resolved. Germline V gene data show CDR1 as MNHEY and CDR2 as SMNVEV (reference sequence). This CDR3 comprises 15 residues. V lost 11 bases, J lost 1 base, and 21 bases lay in between.

The rearrangement joins TRBV19 to TRBJ2-1, with 8 bases identical to TRBD1. This CDR3 has 16 residues. V shed 6 bases, J shed 3 bases, and the junction held 10 bases outside the gene matches. CDR1 LNHDA and CDR2 SQIVND come from the germline V gene (reference sequence). The CDR3 sequence: CASSGTGTGLYNEQFF. The CDR3 nucleotides are TGTGCCAGTAGCGGAACCGGGACAGGCCTCTACAATGAGCAGTTCTTC.

As DNA, the CDR3 is TGTGCCAGCAGTACCTCACCAGACGTGAGTCGGGGGACCCAGTACTTC. Protein sequence: CASSTSPDVSRGTQYF. The V gene is TRBV27, the J gene TRBJ2-5; the D gene is possibly TRBD2 (5 bases). The CDR3 contains 16 residues. Trimming removed 5 bases from V and 7 bases from J, with 23 bases in between. The germline gives CDR1 MNHEY, CDR2 SMNVEV (reference sequence).

This chain joins TRBV10-2 and TRBJ2-2, with 12 bases that match TRBD1. The V gene's germline CDR1 is WSHSY and CDR2 SAAADI. Germline trimming cut 8 bases from V and 7 bases from J; bases unmatched to any gene: 11. The CDR3 length is 16 residues. CDR3 sequence: CASLDTGTGGIGELFF. Written as DNA, the CDR3 is TGCGCCAGCCTAGACACCGGGACAGGGGGCATCGGGGAGCTGTTTTTT.

Here the CDR3 DNA reads TGTGCCAGCAGCTTAGACAGCCAAGAGACCCAGTACTTC. This translates into CASSLDSQETQYF. This chain links TRBV7-7 with TRBJ2-5; D gene unclear. The V end was cut by 1 base, the J end by 1 base, with 4 bases between. Per germline, CDR1 SSHAT and CDR2 FNYEAQ (reference sequence). The CDR3 consists of 13 residues.

This chain joins TRBV5-5 and TRBJ2-3; D is uncertain. Trimming shortened V by 4 bases and J by 0 bases, and 12 bases separated the two germline ends. The CDR3 loop spans 15 amino acids. The germline CDR1 and CDR2 sequences are SGHKS and YYEKEE (reference sequence). CDR3 in DNA: TGTGCCAGCAGCCCAGGTGGGTTGAGCACAGATACGCAGTATTTT. Translation gives CASSPGGLSTDTQYF.

V is TRBV19 and J is TRBJ2-1, with no clear D. The length of the CDR3 is 12 residues. The V end lost 6 bases, the J end lost 6 bases, and 9 bases lay between the germline ends. Looked up from germline, CDR1 is LNHDA and CDR2 is SQIVND (reference sequence). The CDR3 loop reads CASSGSFNEQFF. The DNA of the CDR3 is TGTGCCAGTAGCGGGTCGTTCAATGAGCAGTTCTTC.

The J gene is TRBJ1-4, the V gene TRBV9; TRBD1 might be the D (5 bases). V gave up 4 bases and J gave up 8 bases, with 18 bases separating them. CDR1 is SGDLS and CDR2 is YYNGEE in the germline V gene. The CDR3 is made up of 15 amino acids. CDR3 DNA sequence: TGTGCCAGCAGCCCCCAGGGACTGGTCAGGGAAAAACTGTTTTTT. Translated: CASSPQGLVREKLFF.

J is TRBJ2-7 and V is TRBV7-9, with 9 bases that match TRBD1. The CDR3 spans 15 residues. Germline V lookup: CDR1 SEHNR, CDR2 FQNEAQ (reference sequence). Unmatched junction bases numbered 9, after V lost 5 bases and J lost 4 bases. The chain's CDR3 is CASSLPGQGPYEQYF. CDR3 nucleotides: TGTGCCAGCAGCCTCCCGGGACAGGGTCCTTACGAGCAGTACTTC.

The V gene is TRBV7-9, the J gene TRBJ1-5, with TRBD1 identical over 9 bases. J lost 7 bases, V lost 3 bases, and 4 bases had no gene match. Germline CDR1 reads SEHNR; CDR2 reads FQNEAQ (reference sequence). The CDR3 is made up of 14 amino acids. CDR3 nucleotide sequence: TGTGCCAGCAGCTTCGGGGACAGGGACCAGCCCCAGCATTTT. Residues: CASSFGDRDQPQHF.

V usage is TRBV11-2 and J usage is TRBJ2-7; the match to TRBD1 covers 9 bases. V lost 4 bases to trimming and J lost 1 base; unmatched junction nucleotides: 11. Germline CDR1 and CDR2: SGHAT and FQNNGV. The CDR3 totals 17 residues. The CDR3 loop is CASSYRGPTFRSYEQYF. The CDR3 DNA follows: TGTGCCAGCAGCTACAGGGGGCCCACGTTCCGTTCCTACGAGCAGTACTTC.

The rearrangement links TRBV4-3 to TRBJ1-5, with 7 bases matching TRBD1. V shed 1 base and J 5 bases; nucleotides not matched to a gene: 8. Germline CDR1 and CDR2: LGHNA and YSLEER. The CDR3 contains 16 residues. This CDR3 reads CASSQGTGRGDQPQHF. Here the CDR3 DNA reads TGCGCCAGCAGCCAAGGTACAGGCAGGGGGGATCAGCCCCAGCATTTT.

The rearrangement joins TRBV30 to TRBJ2-1; 11 nucleotides match TRBD2. Losses at the gene ends were 3 bases for V and 11 bases for J; bases not matched to a gene: 9. The germline gives CDR1 GTSNPN, CDR2 SVGIG (reference sequence). The CDR3 has 14 amino acids. The CDR3, as DNA: TGTGCCTGGAGCCCGGGACTAGCGGACGATCAGCAGTTCTTC. Translation: CAWSPGLADDQQFF.

The chain is built from TRBV9 and TRBJ2-5, with 11 nucleotides matching TRBD2. This CDR3 has 16 amino acids. The trim removed 3 bases at V and 2 bases at J, leaving 6 bases unmatched. The germline V gene encodes CDR1 SGDLS and CDR2 YYNGEE. CDR3 in DNA: TGTGCCAGCAGCGCGGGTATAGCGGGAGGGCAAGAGACCCAGTACTTC. This codes for CASSAGIAGGQETQYF. Drawing the rest from reference TRBV9 and TRBJ2-5, the complete variable domain is DSGVTQTPKHLITATGQRVTLRCSPRSGDLSVYWYQQSLDQGLQFLIQYYNGEERAKGNILERFSAQQFPDLHSELNLSSLELGDSALYFCASSAGIAGGQETQYFGPGTRLLVL.

The rearrangement links TRBV5-1 to TRBJ2-2; 8 bases map to TRBD1. CDR3 length equals 18 residues. Trimming at V came to 3 bases and at J to 1 base, leaving 11 bases not matched to a gene. Germline lookup yields CDR1 SGHRS and CDR2 YFSETQ. For the CDR3, the DNA is TGCGCCAGCAGCTCCGCTGGGCGAGGACAGGGGAACACCGGGGAGCTGTTTTTT. Protein sequence: CASSSAGRGQGNTGELFF.

The rearrangement uses TRBV5-1 and TRBJ2-5, with a tentative D call TRBD2 (6 bases). Trimming cost V 4 bases and J 4 bases, with 14 bases left between them. This CDR3 has 14 amino acids. CDR1 is SGHRS, CDR2 YFSETQ, per germline. The CDR3 region has the DNA TGCGCCAGCAGCCCGGGACTCCCCCGAGAGACCCAGTACTTC. Protein: CASSPGLPRETQYF.

The chain combines TRBV4-2 with TRBJ1-2; 10 bases align to TRBD1. The CDR3 consists of 17 residues. Looked up from germline, CDR1 is LGHNA and CDR2 is YNFKEQ. J gave up 5 bases and V 0 bases, and 9 bases lay outside the gene matches. CDR3 nucleotide sequence: TGTGCCAGCAGCCAAGATTCACGGACAGGGGGTTCGTATGGCTACACCTTC. Encoded protein: CASSQDSRTGGSYGYTF.

CDR3 nucleotides: TGTGCCTGGGACTACAGGGGCGGTGACACTGAAGCTTTCTTT. This translates into CAWDYRGGDTEAFF. The chain has TRBV30 and TRBJ1-1; 7 nucleotides align to TRBD1. This CDR3 spans 14 amino acids. CDR1 is GTSNPN, CDR2 SVGIG, per germline (reference sequence). The V segment lost 5 bases and the J segment 3 bases; nucleotides outside the gene matches: 9.

J is TRBJ2-5 and V is TRBV11-3; the D gene is possibly TRBD2 (5 bases). CDR3 length: 16 residues. The germline V and J ends were trimmed by 2 bases and 0 bases, with 13 bases remaining between them. CDR1 and CDR2 from the germline V gene are SGHNT and YENEEA. The CDR3 DNA reads TGTGCCAGCAGCTTATTCAGAACCGGGAACCAAGAGACCCAGTACTTC. It codes for CASSLFRTGNQETQYF.

With regard to this clone: An end of the junction does not agree with germline; a read error may underlie this. The chain has TRBV5-4 and TRBJ2-1; 8 bases align to TRBD2. The CDR3 runs 16 residues. Germline CDR1 reads SGHNT; CDR2 reads YYREEE (reference sequence). CDR3 bases: TGTGCCAGCACCTTGGGATTCCAGCGGGAGTACCATGAGCAGTTCTTC. Its protein product is CASTLGFQREYHEQFF.

The chain combines TRBV2 with TRBJ2-4, with 8 bases lining up with TRBD1. There are 14 residues in the CDR3. The junction had 6 bases not matched to a gene; V was cut back by 5 bases and J by 6 bases. In germline, CDR1 is SNHLY, CDR2 FYNNEI. Written as DNA, the CDR3 is TGTGCCAGCAGTATAGACAGGGGCGGAAACATTCAGTACTTC. Protein product: CASSIDRGGNIQYF.

This chain links TRBV10-1 with TRBJ1-4; 7 bases are shared with TRBD1. V lost 5 bases and J lost 13; bases outside the gene matches: 7. Germline V CDR1 and CDR2: WNHNN, SYGVQD (reference sequence). This CDR3 is built from 12 residues. CDR3 sequence: CASSRQGGRLFF. CDR3 DNA sequence: TGCGCCAGCAGTCGGCAGGGGGGAAGACTGTTTTTT.

This chain joins TRBV6-5 and TRBJ1-1, with a tentative D call TRBD1 (5 bases). V lost 8 bases and J lost 6, with 10 bases in between. The V gene's germline CDR1 is MNHEY and CDR2 SVGAGI. CDR3 size: 11 residues. The CDR3 sequence is CASSGGAEAFF. The CDR3 DNA is TGTGCCAGCTCAGGAGGGGCTGAAGCTTTCTTT.

The chain recombines TRBV30 with TRBJ1-1; D not certain. Germline V CDR1 and CDR2: GTSNPN, SVGIG (reference sequence). V gave up 3 bases and J gave up 1 base, with 9 bases separating them. The CDR3 runs to 13 residues. The CDR3 protein is CAWSLKRNTEAFF. The DNA of the CDR3 is TGTGCCTGGAGCCTAAAGCGGAACACTGAAGCTTTCTTT.

The chain combines TRBV10-2 with TRBJ1-4; no firm D call. With 0 bases removed from V and 0 bases from J, the gap between germline ends came to 11 bases. The CDR3 contains 17 residues. The germline CDR1 and CDR2 sequences are WSHSY and SAAADI. CDR3: CASSESVGFATNEKLFF. CDR3 sequence (DNA): TGCGCCAGCAGTGAGTCGGTCGGGTTTGCAACTAATGAAAAACTGTTTTTT.

The gene calls are TRBV7-3 and TRBJ1-2; TRBD1 agrees at 10 bases. Germline V gives CDR1 SGHTA, CDR2 FQGTGA. Losses at the gene ends were 6 bases for V and 7 bases for J; bases not matched to a gene: 5. There are 13 residues in the CDR3. The CDR3 loop reads CASSQGQGTGYTF. The CDR3, as DNA: TGTGCCAGCAGTCAGGGACAGGGGACTGGCTACACCTTC.

This rearrangement joins TRBV6-1 to TRBJ2-2; 7 bases agree with TRBD1. Germline trimming cut 6 bases from V and 1 base from J; bases unmatched to any gene: 5. The germline CDR1 and CDR2 sequences are MNHNS and SASEGT. The CDR3 is 15 residues long. This CDR3 is CASRTGTVNTGELFF. The DNA of the CDR3 is TGTGCCAGCAGGACCGGGACAGTGAACACCGGGGAGCTGTTTTTT.

This chain uses TRBV28 with TRBJ2-1; no firm D call. Germline V gene lookup returns CDR1 MDHEN and CDR2 SYDVKM. Trimming stripped 3 bases from V and 12 bases from J, with 12 bases between. The CDR3 runs 12 residues. CDR3 coding DNA: TGTGCCAGCAGTTTCGGCGGCTCAGCGCAGTTCTTC. This codes for CASSFGGSAQFF.

V usage is TRBV4-2 and J usage is TRBJ1-2; possible D gene TRBD1, 5 bases. There are 15 residues in the CDR3. CDR1 and CDR2 (germline): LGHNA, YNFKEQ. The V end lost 0 bases, the J end lost 3 bases, and 11 bases lay between the germline ends. CDR3 in amino acids: CASSQDQGWDYGYTF. The CDR3, as DNA: TGTGCCAGCAGCCAAGACCAGGGATGGGACTATGGCTACACCTTC.

The J gene is TRBJ1-5, the V gene TRBV6-6; maybe TRBD1 (5 bases). The germline V and J ends were trimmed by 7 bases and 7 bases, with 14 bases remaining between them. CDR1 is MNHNY and CDR2 is SVGAGI in the germline V gene (reference sequence). The CDR3 has 13 amino acids. CDR3 sequence reads: CASTHGGSQPQHF. The CDR3 DNA is TGTGCCAGCACCCACGGGGGGTCACAGCCCCAGCATTTT.

J is TRBJ1-1 and V is TRBV27; 7 nucleotides align to TRBD1. Germline CDR1 reads MNHEY; CDR2 reads SMNVEV (reference sequence). CDR3 length equals 15 residues. The ends lost 6 bases at V and 0 bases at J; junction bases unmatched: 7. Here the CDR3 reads CASRFTGQMNTEAFF. CDR3 nucleotides: TGTGCCAGCAGGTTTACGGGACAGATGAACACTGAAGCTTTCTTT.

CDR3 in DNA: TGTGCCAGCAGGGGACAGGCCCTGAACACTGAAGCTTTCTTT. It yields the protein CASRGQALNTEAFF. This sequence joins TRBV2 and TRBJ1-1, with 8 bases matching TRBD1. Per the germline V gene, CDR1 is SNHLY and CDR2 is FYNNEI. V was clipped by 6 bases and J by 0 bases; unmatched bases: 3. The CDR3 covers 14 residues.